The following is a T cell receptor (beta chain) sequence with its context. These data belong to a study of blood T cell repertoires in COVID-19. Turning to the study itself: Material from acute and convalescent COVID-19 was sourced from the United States, Italy and Spain. PBMCs, B-cell-depleted T cells, or T cells provided the cDNA or gDNA that made up the material.

This CDR3 contains 12 residues. V lost 3 bases and J 7 bases, leaving 10 bases between the germline ends. The germline CDR1 and CDR2 sequences are SGHNT and YYREEE (reference sequence). Symptom resolution, clearance, or two negative PCRs marked the recovered donors of Cohort 3. In the source study's methods: For nucleated cells, counts were estimated from reference gene primer amplification. Profiled with immunoSEQ multiplex PCR; TCRdb holds only in-frame clones, not every one. V and J calls plus clone size are reproduced from that table; the DNA served to infer D and trimming. The repertoire has a few hundred thousand clones, roughly 90% of them found once; the top ten carry around 10%.

This sequence originates from a woman aged 18 to 35 who had recovered from COVID-19. The sample comprised PBMCs or T cells enriched from blood (not recorded which). This rearrangement joins TRBV5-4 to TRBJ2-5, with D unresolved. CDR3 DNA sequence: TGTGCCAGCAGCTCCCCCCCCCGGACCCAGTACTTC. Amino acid sequence: CASSSPPRTQYF.